This is a list of T cell receptor beta chains from one sample in a study of CD8+CD57+ T cells in acquired aplastic anemia. One entry per CDR3 protein results from TCRdb running MiXCR on the reads. The table records roughly 86,000 distinct CDR3 sequences, around 42% of them present only once. The sequenced sample consisted of sorted CD4+, CD8+, or CD8+CD57+ T cells (not recorded which) from PBMCs. The receptor source for this set is a human donor in good health, serving as a control. The conserved cysteine and the conserved F or W are not part of the CDR3 here.

V gene	J gene	CDR3 protein
TRBV29-1	TRBJ2-7	SVDIGGRNEQY
TRBV19	TRBJ2-7	ASSEEGTVSHEQY
TRBV24-1	TRBJ2-6	ATIPTGPSSGANVLT
TRBV6-1	TRBJ2-1	ASSPEAMKFYNEQF
TRBV20-1	TRBJ1-1	SARVSNTEAF
TRBV6-5	TRBJ2-7	ASSYRDRGPSYEQY
TRBV3-1	TRBJ2-5	ASSQVMGGGRTQY
TRBV19	TRBJ2-7	ASGKQGAFPEQY
TRBV2	TRBJ1-1	ASSESPRSDTEAF
TRBV13	TRBJ1-1	ASSLGHANTEAF
TRBV12-3/TRBV12-4	TRBJ1-1	ASSLGVEAF